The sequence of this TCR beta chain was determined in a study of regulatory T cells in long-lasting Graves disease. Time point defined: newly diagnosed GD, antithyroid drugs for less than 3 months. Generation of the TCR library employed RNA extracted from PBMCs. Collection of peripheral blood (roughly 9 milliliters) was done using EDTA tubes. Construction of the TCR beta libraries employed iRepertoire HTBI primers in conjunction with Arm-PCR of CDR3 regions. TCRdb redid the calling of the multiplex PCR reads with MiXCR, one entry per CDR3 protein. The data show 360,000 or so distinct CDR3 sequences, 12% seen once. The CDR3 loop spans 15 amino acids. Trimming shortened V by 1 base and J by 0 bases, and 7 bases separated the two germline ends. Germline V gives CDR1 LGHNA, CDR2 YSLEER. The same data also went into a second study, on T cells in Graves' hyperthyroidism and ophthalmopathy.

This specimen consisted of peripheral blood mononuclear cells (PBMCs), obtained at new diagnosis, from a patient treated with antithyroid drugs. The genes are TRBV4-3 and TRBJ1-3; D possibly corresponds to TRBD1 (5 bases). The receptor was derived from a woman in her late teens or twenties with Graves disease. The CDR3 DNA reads TGCGCCAGCAGCCAAGGACAGATCTCTGGAAACACCATATATTTT. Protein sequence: CASSQGQISGNTIYF.